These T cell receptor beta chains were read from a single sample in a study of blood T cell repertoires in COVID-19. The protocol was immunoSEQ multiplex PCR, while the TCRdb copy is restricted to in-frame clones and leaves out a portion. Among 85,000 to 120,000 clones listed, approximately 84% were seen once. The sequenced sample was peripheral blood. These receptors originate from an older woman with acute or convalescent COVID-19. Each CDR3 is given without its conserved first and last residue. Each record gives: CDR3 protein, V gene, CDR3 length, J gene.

CDR3aa: ASSVDGRGGPEAF
v_gene: TRBV9
len: 13
j_gene: TRBJ1-1

CDR3aa: ASSQRTRTGYEQY
v_gene: TRBV6-5
len: 13
j_gene: TRBJ2-7

CDR3aa: ASTPGTVPGYT
v_gene: TRBV19
len: 11
j_gene: TRBJ1-2

CDR3aa: ASSLQRQEQF
v_gene: TRBV28
len: 10
j_gene: TRBJ2-1

CDR3aa: ASSAGQGPYEQY
v_gene: TRBV5-1
len: 12
j_gene: TRBJ2-7

CDR3aa: ASSLPERGDYGYT
v_gene: TRBV7-9
len: 13
j_gene: TRBJ1-2

CDR3aa: ASSIFQGYGYT
v_gene: TRBV19
len: 11
j_gene: TRBJ1-2

CDR3aa: ASSELGQVNTEAF
v_gene: TRBV4-2
len: 13
j_gene: TRBJ1-1

CDR3aa: ASSLDSNQPQH
v_gene: TRBV5-1
len: 11
j_gene: TRBJ1-5

CDR3aa: ASTQFGSTGELF
v_gene: TRBV6-5
len: 12
j_gene: TRBJ2-2

CDR3aa: ASSQRPDLYEQY
v_gene: TRBV11-2
len: 12
j_gene: TRBJ2-7

CDR3aa: ASSRGQGNTGELF
v_gene: TRBV14
len: 13
j_gene: TRBJ2-2

CDR3aa: ASSSGTSGAYNEQF
v_gene: TRBV5-4
len: 14
j_gene: TRBJ2-1

CDR3aa: ASSILDRAEAF
v_gene: TRBV3-1/TRBV3-2
len: 11
j_gene: TRBJ1-1

CDR3aa: ASSLLVTNEQF
v_gene: TRBV28
len: 11
j_gene: TRBJ2-1

CDR3aa: ASSKGGGTNGTTNEKLF
v_gene: TRBV21-1
len: 17
j_gene: TRBJ1-4

CDR3aa: ASSRDRDLSYEQY
v_gene: TRBV10-1
len: 13
j_gene: TRBJ2-7

CDR3aa: ASSLSLGGAYSNQPQH
v_gene: TRBV5-6
len: 16
j_gene: TRBJ1-5

CDR3aa: ASSEMGGFISSYNSPLH
v_gene: TRBV6-1
len: 17
j_gene: TRBJ1-6

CDR3aa: ASSAATGATEAF
v_gene: TRBV6-5
len: 12
j_gene: TRBJ1-1

CDR3aa: ASSLLSQGYNEQF
v_gene: TRBV5-1
len: 13
j_gene: TRBJ2-1

CDR3aa: GSADRGYGYT
v_gene: TRBV28
len: 10
j_gene: TRBJ1-2

CDR3aa: ASSWGQGRWETQY
v_gene: TRBV5-6
len: 13
j_gene: TRBJ2-5

CDR3aa: ASSPPQGTSGNTIY
v_gene: TRBV5-1
len: 14
j_gene: TRBJ1-3

CDR3aa: ASSPRLDNEQF
v_gene: TRBV12-3/TRBV12-4
len: 11
j_gene: TRBJ2-1

CDR3aa: ASSFSGPGQPQH
v_gene: TRBV7-8
len: 12
j_gene: TRBJ1-5

CDR3aa: AIRPGQGAYEQY
v_gene: TRBV10-3
len: 12
j_gene: TRBJ2-7

CDR3aa: ASSFPGTDTQY
v_gene: TRBV5-1
len: 11
j_gene: TRBJ2-3

CDR3aa: ASTDPGGSENEQF
v_gene: TRBV5-1
len: 13
j_gene: TRBJ2-1

CDR3aa: ASSSQIQETQY
v_gene: TRBV11-2
len: 11
j_gene: TRBJ2-5

CDR3aa: ASISTGYTEAF
v_gene: TRBV6-5
len: 11
j_gene: TRBJ1-1

CDR3aa: ASSLLVSQQF
v_gene: TRBV28
len: 10
j_gene: TRBJ2-1

CDR3aa: ASSQGNRGTGSNQPQH
v_gene: TRBV3-1/TRBV3-2
len: 16
j_gene: TRBJ1-5

CDR3aa: ATSRDISFGDSNQPQH
v_gene: TRBV15
len: 16
j_gene: TRBJ1-5

CDR3aa: ASSYRGNNSPLH
v_gene: TRBV11-1
len: 12
j_gene: TRBJ1-6

CDR3aa: ASSLNPGQGALT
v_gene: TRBV5-5
len: 12
j_gene: TRBJ1-2